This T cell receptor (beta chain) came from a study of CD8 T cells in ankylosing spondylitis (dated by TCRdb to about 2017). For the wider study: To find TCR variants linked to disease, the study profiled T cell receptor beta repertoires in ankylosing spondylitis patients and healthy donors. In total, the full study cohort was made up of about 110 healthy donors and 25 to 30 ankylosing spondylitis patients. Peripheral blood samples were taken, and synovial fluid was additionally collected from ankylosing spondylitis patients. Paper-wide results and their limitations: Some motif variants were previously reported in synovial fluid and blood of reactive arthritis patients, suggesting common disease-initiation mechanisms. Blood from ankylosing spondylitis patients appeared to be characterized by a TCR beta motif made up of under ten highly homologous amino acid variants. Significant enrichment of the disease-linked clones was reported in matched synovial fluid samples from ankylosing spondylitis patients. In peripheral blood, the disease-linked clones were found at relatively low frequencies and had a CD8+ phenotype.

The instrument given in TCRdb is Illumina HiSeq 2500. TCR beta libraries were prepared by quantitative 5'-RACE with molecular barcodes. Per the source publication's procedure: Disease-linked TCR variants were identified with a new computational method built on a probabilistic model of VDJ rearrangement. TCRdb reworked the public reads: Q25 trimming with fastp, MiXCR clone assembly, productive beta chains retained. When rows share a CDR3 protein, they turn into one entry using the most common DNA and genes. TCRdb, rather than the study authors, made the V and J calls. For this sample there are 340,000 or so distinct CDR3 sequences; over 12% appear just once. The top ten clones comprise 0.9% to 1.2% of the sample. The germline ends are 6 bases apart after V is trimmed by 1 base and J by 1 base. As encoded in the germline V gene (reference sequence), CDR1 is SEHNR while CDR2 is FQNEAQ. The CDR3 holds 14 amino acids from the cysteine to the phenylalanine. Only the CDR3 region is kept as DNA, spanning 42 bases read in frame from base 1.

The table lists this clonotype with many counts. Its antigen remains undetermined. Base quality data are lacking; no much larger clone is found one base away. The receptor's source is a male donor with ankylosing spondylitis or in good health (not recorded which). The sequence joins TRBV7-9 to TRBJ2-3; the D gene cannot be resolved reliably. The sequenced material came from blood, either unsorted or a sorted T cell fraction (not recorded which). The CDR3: CASSLGDRTDTQYF. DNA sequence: TGTGCCAGCAGCTTAGGAGATCGCACAGATACGCAGTATTTT.